Below, 15 T cell receptor beta chains from the same sample are listed, as sequenced in a study of T cells in Graves' hyperthyroidism and ophthalmopathy. RNA transcripts were the template for amplifying TCR beta CDR3 regions. RT-PCR in the first round (using the HTBI primer set) targeted the TCR CDR3. Each CDR3 protein gets one entry after TCRdb re-called the multiplex PCR reads with MiXCR. The data hold about 250,000 distinct CDR3 sequences, with approximately 25% observed a single time. Specimen: blood. All receptors come from a woman aged 40 to 50 with Graves' ophthalmopathy.

This clonotype occurred once. In DNA form, the CDR3 reads TGTGCCACCTCACCCCGCCTTGTGGGGGAGCAGTACTTC. Encoded protein: CATSPRLVGEQYF. The chain couples TRBV6-2 or TRBV6-3 to TRBJ2-7; D remains unclear. This CDR3 is built from 13 residues. CDR1 is MNHEY, CDR2 SVGEGT, per germline. V was shortened by 10 bases and J by 7 bases, with 20 bases between the two germline ends.

The sample holds many counts of this clonotype. This chain connects TRBV11-2 to TRBJ2-7; tentative D call: TRBD1 (6 bases). From germline, CDR1 is SGHAT and CDR2 FQNNGV. The V gene lost 4 bases and the J gene lost 6 bases, with 10 bases spanning the gap. This CDR3 contains 12 residues. Here the CDR3 reads CASSWTVSEQYF. In DNA form, the CDR3 reads TGTGCCAGCAGCTGGACAGTTTCCGAGCAGTACTTC. Full variable domain (missing parts from reference TRBV11-2 and TRBJ2-7): EAGVAQSPRYKIIEKRQSVAFWCNPISGHATLYWYQQILGQGPKLLIQFQNNGVVDDSQLPKDRFSAERLKGVDSTLKIQPAKLEDSAVYLCASSWTVSEQYFGPGTRLTVT.

This clonotype was seen at least ten times. The CDR3 coding sequence is TGTGCCACCGGGACTAGCGGGAGGACTGGGGAGCTGTTTTTT. Translation gives CATGTSGRTGELFF. This rearrangement joins TRBV24-1 to TRBJ2-2; 15 bases are a match to TRBD2. Germline CDR1 is KGHDR and CDR2 is SFDVKD. The CDR3 has 14 amino acids. Trimming took 9 bases from V and 8 from J; bases not matched to a gene: 3.

CDR3 in amino acids: CSVEDGTSESRAFF. The CDR3 DNA is TGCAGCGTTGAAGATGGGACCTCCGAGAGTCGAGCTTTCTTT. The rearrangement links TRBV29-1 to TRBJ1-1; weak D call: TRBD1 (5 bases). The germline V and J ends were trimmed by 0 bases and 10 bases, with 18 bases remaining between them. Germline V gene sequence: CDR1 SQVTM, CDR2 ANQGSEA. The CDR3 totals 14 residues. Full variable domain (remainder filled in from reference TRBV29-1 and TRBJ1-1): SAVISQKPSRDICQRGTSLTIQCQVDSQVTMMFWYRQQPGQSLTLIATANQGSEATYESGFVIDKFPISRPNLTFSTLTVSNMSPEDSSIYLCSVEDGTSESRAFFGQGTRLTVV.

Ten or more counts support this clonotype. This chain links TRBV19 with TRBJ2-2; D unresolved. The germline V gene has CDR1 LNHDA and CDR2 SQIVND (reference sequence). The CDR3 extends over 13 amino acids. V was pared by 3 bases and J by 5 bases, with 7 bases between. The CDR3 DNA is TGTGCCAGTAGTATGGGAACAACCGGGGAGCTGTTTTTT. Its translation: CASSMGTTGELFF.

In this sample, this clonotype turned up many times. This chain uses TRBV4-1 with TRBJ2-3; 16 nucleotides line up with TRBD2. This CDR3 has 18 residues. V shed 3 bases and J 4 bases; nucleotides not matched to a gene: 7. Germline CDR1 reads MGHRA; CDR2 reads YSYEKL. CDR3 in amino acids: CASSQGTSGRGFPDTQYF. DNA of the CDR3: TGCGCCAGCAGCCAGGGGACTAGCGGGAGGGGGTTTCCAGATACGCAGTATTTT.

The gene calls are TRBV20-1 and TRBJ2-4, with TRBD2 identical over 10 bases. Losses at the gene ends were 0 bases for V and 0 bases for J; bases not matched to a gene: 11. The V gene's germline CDR1 is DFQATT and CDR2 SNEGSKA (reference sequence). This CDR3 is built from 19 residues. The CDR3 DNA reads as TGCAGTGCTAGAGATCCCTCAGCGGGAGGGCCGGGAGCCAAAAACATTCAGTACTTC. Protein product: CSARDPSAGGPGAKNIQYF.

This clonotype was seen ten or more times. The chain uses TRBV29-1 and TRBJ1-1; TRBD1 is a possible D gene (5 bases). The CDR3 is made up of 13 amino acids. V dropped 7 bases and J dropped 11 bases, with 23 bases sitting between them. Germline-derived CDR1 and CDR2 are SQVTM and ANQGSEA. The CDR3 protein is CSADRVGDRGAFF. The CDR3 DNA follows: TGCAGCGCCGATCGTGTAGGGGATCGGGGCGCTTTCTTT.

This clonotype was detected only a few times. The chain combines TRBV2 with TRBJ1-1; D is possibly TRBD1 (5 bases). V shed 8 bases and J shed 8 bases, with 18 bases lying between them. CDR1 is SNHLY and CDR2 is FYNNEI in the germline V gene. CDR3 size: 13 residues. CDR3 sequence: CASYFQGSREAFF. The CDR3 bases are TGTGCCAGCTATTTCCAGGGTTCTAGGGAAGCTTTCTTT.

This clonotype was detected ten times or more. The junction departs from the called germline gene at one end, perhaps through a read error. CDR3 sequence (DNA): TGTGCCACCAGTGATCGAGGGACGCCTGAAGGTACCTATGACTACACCTTC. Translation: CATSDRGTPEGTYDYTF. The rearrangement joins TRBV24-1 to TRBJ1-2; weak D call: TRBD1 (5 bases). This CDR3 contains 17 residues. The germline gives CDR1 KGHDR, CDR2 SFDVKD.

V is TRBV19 and J is TRBJ2-7, with TRBD1 matching over 9 bases. The CDR3 is made up of 15 amino acids. The V segment lost 6 bases and the J segment 5 bases; nucleotides outside the gene matches: 11. Germline assignment: CDR1 LNHDA and CDR2 SQIVND (reference sequence). The CDR3 is CASSTFGQGFNEQYF. CDR3 nucleotide sequence: TGTGCCAGTAGCACATTCGGACAGGGGTTCAACGAGCAGTACTTC.

This clonotype was seen only a few times. The V and J genes are TRBV4-1 and TRBJ2-7, with D perhaps TRBD2 (6 bases). The CDR3 is 15 residues long. Trimming left V 4 bases short and J 3 bases short, with 16 bases between. Germline V gene sequence: CDR1 MGHRA, CDR2 YSYEKL. Written as DNA, the CDR3 is TGCGCCAGCAGCCTTTCGGGAGCTTATCACTACGAGCAGTACTTC. It specifies CASSLSGAYHYEQYF.

This clonotype occurred many times. The J gene is TRBJ2-5, the V gene TRBV12-3 or TRBV12-4; possibly TRBD1 for D (5 bases). V dropped 3 bases and J dropped 5 bases, with 10 bases sitting between them. The CDR3 is made up of 13 amino acids. The CDR3 nucleotides read TGTGCCAGCAGTTTCGACAGTAGGGAGACCCAGTACTTC. It yields the protein CASSFDSRETQYF.

DNA for the CDR3: TGTGCCAGCAGCTACCCGTCGGGACTCCCTCGACGGGGCTACACCTTC. It specifies CASSYPSGLPRRGYTF. This chain links TRBV6-2 or TRBV6-3 with TRBJ1-2, with D possibly matching TRBD1 (5 bases). From germline, CDR1 is MNHEY and CDR2 SVGEGT. The CDR3 runs 16 residues. V gave up 6 bases and J gave up 8 bases, with 25 bases separating them.

This clonotype showed up many times. The rearrangement uses TRBV19 and TRBJ1-3; the D is unclear. Trimming stripped 5 bases from V and 4 bases from J, with 9 bases between. CDR3 length: 13 residues. Germline CDR1 is LNHDA and CDR2 is SQIVND (reference sequence). The CDR3 here is CASSSVEGNTIYF. CDR3 bases: TGTGCCAGTAGTTCGGTGGAAGGAAACACCATATATTTT.